This T cell receptor (beta chain) was documented in a study of beta chain features in type 1 diabetes. The CDR3 consists of 14 residues. Germline V gene lookup returns CDR1 SGHDT and CDR2 YYEEEE. Isolated RNA was reverse transcribed in full, so expressed TCRB transcripts were sequenced. Profiling relied on immunoSEQ multiplex PCR, and the TCRdb table lists in-frame clones only, not all of them. The sample yields 130,000 to 150,000 clones, around 9.3% seen once. A single heparinised draw of 95 to 150 mL on average was taken per donor. The V call is TRBV5-6, the J call TRBJ2-5; no clear D. TRBJ2-7 matches the DNA end more closely, so the J call is doubtful. The receptor was isolated from a man between 18 and 35 years old in good health. Sequencing was carried out using naive CD4+ T cells from blood. In nucleotides, the CDR3 is TGTGCCAGCAGCGGCCCGCGGCTTACTTACGAGCAGTACTTC. Amino acid sequence: CASSGPRLTYEQYF.